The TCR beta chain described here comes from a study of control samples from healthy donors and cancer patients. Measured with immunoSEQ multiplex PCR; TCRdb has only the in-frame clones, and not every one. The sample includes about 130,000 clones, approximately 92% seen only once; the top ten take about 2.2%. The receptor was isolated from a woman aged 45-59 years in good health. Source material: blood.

The CDR3 here is CASSPKGQGGEKLFF. DNA of the CDR3: TGTGCCAGCAGCCCCAAGGGACAGGGCGGGGAAAAACTGTTTTTT. The chain joins TRBV9 to TRBJ1-4; 9 bases agree with TRBD1. Germline CDR1 and CDR2: SGDLS and YYNGEE. The CDR3 sequence is 15 residues long. V trimming: 4 bases; J trimming: 8 bases; junction bases outside the gene matches: 9.